The clone carrying this TCR beta chain has only a few counts. Its specificity is not known. Germline assignment: CDR1 DFQATT and CDR2 SNEGSKA (reference sequence). The CDR3 is made up of 15 amino acids. Trimming removed 5 bases at V and 2 bases at J, with 18 bases between. The data derive from a study of identical twins. Notes on the study in general: For zero-insertion analyses, partial confounding could come from invariant MAIT and iNKT cells. In cord blood, abundant beta clonotypes had fewer insertions; memory showed no trend.

TCRdb re-derived calls from the 5' RACE reads in MiXCR, one entry per CDR3 protein. The sample holds about 790,000 distinct CDR3 sequences, roughly 20% seen once. This sample was shared with a second study, whose subject was T cells expressing NK-cell markers. From that study: Eight donors were sequenced, of whom seven were HCMV-seropositive, while the remaining one was HCMV-seronegative. Dominance of the CD3+CD56-NKG2C+ fraction by these clonotypes also held in a few donors.

Sequencing was performed on PBMCs. The origin of this receptor is a woman aged 18-29 years in good health. J is TRBJ2-5 and V is TRBV20-1; D tentatively reads TRBD1 or TRBD2 (6 bases each). CDR3: CSAGGTLGTQETQYF. The CDR3 nucleotides read TGCAGTGCTGGGGGGACCTTGGGGACACAAGAGACCCAGTACTTC.